This T cell receptor beta chain was sequenced during a study of T cells in Graves' hyperthyroidism and ophthalmopathy. The study, taken as a whole, reports: Ophthalmopathy was identified by the model a median around 6 months ahead of onset.

RNA transcripts yielded amplified TCR beta CDR3 regions. Researchers ran a first-round RT-PCR on the TCR CDR3 using the HTBI primer set. Via MiXCR, TCRdb re-called the multiplex PCR reads, giving one row per CDR3 protein. The repertoire holds 600,000 to 850,000 distinct CDR3 sequences, roughly a sixth seen once, with around 17% in the top ten. As to this clonotype: The antigen is not known.

At first hyperthyroidism diagnosis, before any ophthalmopathy symptoms, the blood sample was collected. Sequenced material: blood. This TCR derives from a woman in her 50s with Graves' hyperthyroidism that later progressed to Graves' ophthalmopathy.

The CDR3 coding sequence is TGCAGTGCTGGAACCGGGACAGGGCAATCACCCCTCCACTTT. It translates to CSAGTGTGQSPLHF. The chain couples TRBV20-1 to TRBJ1-6; 9 bases map to TRBD1. The CDR3 extends over 14 amino acids. Germline V gene data show CDR1 as DFQATT and CDR2 as SNEGSKA (reference sequence). With 5 bases clipped from V and 10 bases from J, the junction kept 9 bases outside the gene matches.